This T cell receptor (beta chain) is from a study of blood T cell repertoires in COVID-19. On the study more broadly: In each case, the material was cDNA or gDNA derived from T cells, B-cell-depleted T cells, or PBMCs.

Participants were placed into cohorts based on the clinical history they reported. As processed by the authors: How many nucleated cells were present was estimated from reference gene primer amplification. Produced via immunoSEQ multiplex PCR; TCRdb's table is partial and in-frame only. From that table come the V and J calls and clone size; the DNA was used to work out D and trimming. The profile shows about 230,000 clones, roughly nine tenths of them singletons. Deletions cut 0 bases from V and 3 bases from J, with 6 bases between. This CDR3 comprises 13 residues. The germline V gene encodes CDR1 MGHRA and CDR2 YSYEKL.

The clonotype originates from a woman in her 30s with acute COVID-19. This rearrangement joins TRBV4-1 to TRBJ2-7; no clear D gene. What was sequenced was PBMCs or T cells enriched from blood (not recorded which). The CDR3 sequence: CASSQDSNYEQYF. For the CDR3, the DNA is TGCGCCAGCAGCCAAGATAGCAACTACGAGCAGTACTTC.